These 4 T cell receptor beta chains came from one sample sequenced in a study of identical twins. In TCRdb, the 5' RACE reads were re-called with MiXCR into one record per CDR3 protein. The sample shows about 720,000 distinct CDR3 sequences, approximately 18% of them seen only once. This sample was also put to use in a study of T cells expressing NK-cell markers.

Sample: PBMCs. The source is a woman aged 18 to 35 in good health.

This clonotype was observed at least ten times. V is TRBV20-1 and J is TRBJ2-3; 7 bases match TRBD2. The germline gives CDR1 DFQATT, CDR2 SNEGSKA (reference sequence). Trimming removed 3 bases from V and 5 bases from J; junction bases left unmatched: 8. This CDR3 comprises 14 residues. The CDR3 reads CSASGRRGEDTQYF. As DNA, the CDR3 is TGCAGTGCTAGCGGGAGGAGGGGCGAAGATACGCAGTATTTT.

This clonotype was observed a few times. The CDR3 DNA reads as TGTGCCAGCAGCCAAGGGCGGGGCAGATGGAACACTGAAGCTTTCTTT. Translating it yields CASSQGRGRWNTEAFF. The V gene is TRBV3-1, the J gene TRBJ1-1, with a possible D match to TRBD1 (5 bases). CDR3 length: 16 residues. Looked up from germline, CDR1 is LGHDT and CDR2 is YNNKEL (reference sequence). V was shortened by 1 base and J by 1 base, with 13 bases between the two germline ends.

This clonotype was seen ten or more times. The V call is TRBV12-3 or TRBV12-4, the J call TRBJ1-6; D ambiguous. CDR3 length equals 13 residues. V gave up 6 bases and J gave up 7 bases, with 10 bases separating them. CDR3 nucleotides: TGTGCCAGCAGAGCTAAAGGAAATTCACCCCTCCACTTT. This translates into CASRAKGNSPLHF.

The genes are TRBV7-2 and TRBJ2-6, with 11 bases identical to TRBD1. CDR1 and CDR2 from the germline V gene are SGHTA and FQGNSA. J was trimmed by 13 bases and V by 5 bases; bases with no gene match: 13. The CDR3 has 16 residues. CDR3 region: CASSGITGTGGEVLTF. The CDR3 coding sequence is TGTGCCAGCAGCGGAATTACCGGGACAGGGGGTGAGGTCCTGACTTTC. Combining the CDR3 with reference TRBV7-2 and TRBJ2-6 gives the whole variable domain GAGVSQSPSNKVTEKGKDVELRCDPISGHTALYWYRQSLGQGLEFLIYFQGNSAPDKSGLPSDRFSAERTGGSVSTLTIQRTQQEDSAVYLCASSGITGTGGEVLTFGAGSRLTVL.